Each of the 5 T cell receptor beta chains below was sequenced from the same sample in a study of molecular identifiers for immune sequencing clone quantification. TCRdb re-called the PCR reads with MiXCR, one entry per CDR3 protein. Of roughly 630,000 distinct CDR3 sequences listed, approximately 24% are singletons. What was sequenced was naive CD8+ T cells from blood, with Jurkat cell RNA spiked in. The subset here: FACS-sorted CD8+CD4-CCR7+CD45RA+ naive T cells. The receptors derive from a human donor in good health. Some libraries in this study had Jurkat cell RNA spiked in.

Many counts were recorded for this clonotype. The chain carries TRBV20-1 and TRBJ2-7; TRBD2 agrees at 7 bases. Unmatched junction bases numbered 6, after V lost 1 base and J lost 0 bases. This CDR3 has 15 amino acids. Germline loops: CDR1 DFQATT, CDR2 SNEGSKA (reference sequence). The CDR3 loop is CSARGRGVASYEQYF. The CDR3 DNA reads TGCAGTGCTAGAGGTCGGGGGGTTGCCTCCTACGAGCAGTACTTC.

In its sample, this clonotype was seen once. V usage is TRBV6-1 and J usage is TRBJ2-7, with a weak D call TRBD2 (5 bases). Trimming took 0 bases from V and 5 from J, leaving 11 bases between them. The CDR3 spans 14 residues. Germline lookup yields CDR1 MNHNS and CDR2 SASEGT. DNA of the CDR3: TGTGCCAGCAGTGAAGCCGGGATAGGGAACGAGCAGTACTTC. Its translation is CASSEAGIGNEQYF.

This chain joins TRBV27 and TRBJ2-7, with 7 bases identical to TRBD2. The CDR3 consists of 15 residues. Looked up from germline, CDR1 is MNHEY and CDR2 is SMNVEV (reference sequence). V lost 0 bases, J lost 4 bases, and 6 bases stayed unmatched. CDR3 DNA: TGTGCCAGCAGTTTATCTTTTAGCGGGCTGTACGAGCAGTACTTC. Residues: CASSLSFSGLYEQYF.

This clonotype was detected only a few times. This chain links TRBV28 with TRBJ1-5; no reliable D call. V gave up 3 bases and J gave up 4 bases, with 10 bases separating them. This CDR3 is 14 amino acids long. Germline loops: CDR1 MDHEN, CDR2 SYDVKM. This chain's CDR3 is CASSLERENQPQHF. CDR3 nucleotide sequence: TGTGCCAGCAGTTTGGAAAGGGAAAATCAGCCCCAGCATTTT.

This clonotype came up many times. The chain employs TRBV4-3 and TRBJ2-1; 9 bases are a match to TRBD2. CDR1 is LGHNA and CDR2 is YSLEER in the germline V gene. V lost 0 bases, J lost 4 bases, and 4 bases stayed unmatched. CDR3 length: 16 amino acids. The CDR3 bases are TGCGCCAGCAGCCAAGATCGTCTAGCGGGGTACAATGAGCAGTTCTTC. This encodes CASSQDRLAGYNEQFF.